These T cell receptor beta chains were read from a single sample in a study of cytomegalovirus exposure and HLA in healthy donors. The repertoire was sequenced with immunoSEQ multiplex PCR; TCRdb's copy has only in-frame clones and lacks some. The table lists some 140,000 clones, roughly 90% of them singletons. Sequenced material: PBMCs. These receptors came from a man aged 18 to 30 in good health and CMV-seropositive. Both conserved end residues are part of each CDR3. A D gene is named only where the DNA matches it firmly. Only some rows state a clone size, as once, few, many or a class for expanded clones.

size	J	V	D	DNA	CDR3
.	TRBJ2-3	TRBV27	TRBD2	TGTGCCAGCGGGGGGCGACTAGCGGGACCTACGCAGTATTTT	CASGGRLAGPTQYF
few	TRBJ1-5	TRBV7-2	.	TGTGCCAGCAGCTTAGGCGAAATTCGCGATCAGCCCCAGCATTTT	CASSLGEIRDQPQHF
.	TRBJ2-3	TRBV18	TRBD2	TGTGCCAGCTCACCAGTACTAGCGTCACGCACAGATACGCAGTATTTT	CASSPVLASRTDTQYF
.	TRBJ2-2	TRBV6-4	.	TGTGCCAGCAGCGAACCCAAGGGGGGGCTAGCCAAATTCGGGGAGCTGTTTTTT	CASSEPKGGLAKFGELFF
.	TRBJ2-1	TRBV21-1	.	TGTGCCAGCAGCAAAGCGCCAAACGGGAGCTTTGATGAGCAGTTCTTC	CASSKAPNGSFDEQFF
.	TRBJ1-5	TRBV4-3	.	TGCGCCAGCAGCCAAGATCAAGGGGCGGGGGGTCAGCCCCAGCATTTT	CASSQDQGAGGQPQHF
.	TRBJ2-7	TRBV7-2	TRBD1	TGTGCCAGCAGCTTAGCCGAGGCCACAGGGGTCGAGCAGTACTTC	CASSLAEATGVEQYF
few	TRBJ1-2	TRBV25-1	TRBD1	TGTGCCAGCAGCCCCAGGGGGCTTCATGGCTACACCTTC	CASSPRGLHGYTF
.	TRBJ1-2	TRBV6-6	.	TGTGCCAGCGGAGAAGGAGGACTAAATGGCTACACCTTC	CASGEGGLNGYTF
few	TRBJ1-2	TRBV25-1	.	TGTGCCAGCAGCCAGGGGAATCACTATGGCTACACCTTC	CASSQGNHYGYTF
.	TRBJ2-3	TRBV13	TRBD1	TGTGCCAGCAGCTTAGAAACAGTTTGGACAGGGGCAACAGATACGCAGTATTTT	CASSLETVWTGATDTQYF
.	TRBJ1-5	TRBV7-2	.	TGTGCCAGCAGCTTAGGACAGTCGCAGCCCCAGCATTTT	CASSLGQSQPQHF
.	TRBJ2-2	TRBV15	TRBD1	TGTGCCACCAGCGGCAGACAGGGCATCACCGGGGAGCTGTTTTTT	CATSGRQGITGELFF
medium-sized	TRBJ1-6	TRBV6-6	.	TGTGCCAGCAGTTCCTCACAGGGCCGGGATTCACCCCTCCACTTT	CASSSSQGRDSPLHF
.	TRBJ1-3	TRBV9	TRBD1	TGTGCCAGCAGCAAGGGACAGGGAAGTTCTGGAAACACCATATATTTT	CASSKGQGSSGNTIYF
.	TRBJ1-4	TRBV5-8	.	TGTGCCAGCACCATGGGGGGATTCGGAGAAAAACTGTTTTTT	CASTMGGFGEKLFF
.	TRBJ2-5	TRBV19	.	TGTGCCAGTAGCTCCCAGCGCACCCAAGAGACCCAGTACTTC	CASSSQRTQETQYF
.	TRBJ2-7	TRBV11-2	TRBD2	TGTGCCAGCAGCTTAAATCGACTAGCGACCGACGAGCAGTACTTC	CASSLNRLATDEQYF
.	TRBJ2-1	TRBV11-2	.	TGTGCCAGCACCGAGACACGACGAGAGCAGTTCTTC	CASTETRREQFF
.	TRBJ2-3	TRBV5-4	.	TGTGCCAGCAGCAAGCCGGGGAGAGCAGATACGCAGTATTTT	CASSKPGRADTQYF
.	TRBJ2-7	TRBV7-8	.	TGTGCCAGCAGCATCGCCCCGGGACTTAGCTCCTACGAGCAGTACTTC	CASSIAPGLSSYEQYF
.	TRBJ1-2	TRBV7-2	TRBD1	TGTGCCAGCAGCCCCGGATTACGGGACAGGGGGCAAAACACCTTC	CASSPGLRDRGQNTF
.	TRBJ2-3	TRBV2	TRBD2	TGTGCCAGCAGATCTAGCGGGGGGGCCCACACAGATACGCAGTATTTT	CASRSSGGAHTDTQYF
.	TRBJ2-1	TRBV11-3	TRBD2	TGTGCCAGCAGCTTAGATGGGCTAGCGGGTAATGAGCAGTTCTTC	CASSLDGLAGNEQFF
.	TRBJ2-3	TRBV7-3	TRBD2	TGTGCCAGCAGCTTAACGCCATTACTAGCGGGAGGGGCAGATACGCAGTATTTT	CASSLTPLLAGGADTQYF
.	TRBJ1-6	TRBV2	.	TGTGCCAGCCGCAAAACTTCCTATAATTCACCCCTCCACTTT	CASRKTSYNSPLHF
.	TRBJ2-1	TRBV5-1	TRBD2	TGCGCCAGCAGCTTGAGTGCGAGCGGGAGGTCCGGCAATGAGCAGTTCTTC	CASSLSASGRSGNEQFF
.	TRBJ2-2	TRBV2	TRBD2	TGTGCCAGGGGGGGGACGGTGAACACCGGGGAGCTGTTTTTT	CARGGTVNTGELFF
.	TRBJ2-2	TRBV27	.	TGTGCCAGCAGTCTGCCGACAGGACCTGACACCGGGGAGCTGTTTTTT	CASSLPTGPDTGELFF
few	TRBJ2-2	TRBV6-1	.	TGTGCCAGCAGTGCTGGCTTCACCGGGGAGCTGTTTTTT	CASSAGFTGELFF
.	TRBJ2-1	TRBV4-3	TRBD1	TGCGCCAGCAGCCAAAGACAGGGGACGAGAAATGAGCAGTTCTTC	CASSQRQGTRNEQFF
.	TRBJ2-7	TRBV27	.	TGTGCCAGCAGTCAATTCTTCCGGGACATATCCTACGAGCAGTACTTC	CASSQFFRDISYEQYF
.	TRBJ2-7	TRBV19	.	TGTGCCAGTAGGTCGAGTGGCTACGAGCAGTACTTC	CASRSSGYEQYF
.	TRBJ2-5	TRBV5-4	.	TGTGCCAGCAGCCCCTCAACAGGAGTCCAAGAGACCCAGTACTTC	CASSPSTGVQETQYF
.	TRBJ2-7	TRBV30	.	TGTGCCTGGAGTGTAGGGGCGAGCTCCTACGAGCAGTACTTC	CAWSVGASSYEQYF
.	TRBJ2-7	TRBV7-3	TRBD2	TGTGCCAGCAGCTTAAAGGCGGGACTAACCTACGAGCAGTACTTC	CASSLKAGLTYEQYF
.	TRBJ2-1	TRBV15	TRBD1	TGTGCCACCAGCAGAGTCCAGACCGGGACAGGGTCCTCCGTGCAGTTCTTC	CATSRVQTGTGSSVQFF
.	TRBJ2-1	TRBV7-8	.	TGTGCCAGCAGCCAAAAGCGGCGGGGAAGCTCCTACAATGAGCAGTTCTTC	CASSQKRRGSSYNEQFF
once	TRBJ1-2	TRBV5-1	.	TGCGCCAGCAGCTTTGAGGGTAATTTCAACTATGGCTACACCTTC	CASSFEGNFNYGYTF
.	TRBJ2-7	TRBV10-2	.	TGCGCCAGCAGTGAGCCGAGGGGGGGGAGCTACGAGCAGTACTTC	CASSEPRGGSYEQYF
.	TRBJ2-3	TRBV5-1	TRBD2	TGCGCCAGCAGCAATTACGGGGGGGCCCTCACAGATACGCAGTATTTT	CASSNYGGALTDTQYF
.	TRBJ2-7	TRBV14	TRBD2	TGTGCCAGCAGCCAAGGCTGGCTAGCGGGAGCCTACGAGCAGTACTTC	CASSQGWLAGAYEQYF
.	TRBJ2-1	TRBV7-7	TRBD1	TGTGCCAGCAGCCCGACAGGGGGCGCGTACAATGAGCAGTTCTTC	CASSPTGGAYNEQFF
.	TRBJ1-1	TRBV9	.	TGTGCCAGCAGCGCGTGGGGAGGGGCAAGTGAAGCTTTCTTT	CASSAWGGASEAFF
.	TRBJ2-7	TRBV19	.	TGTGCCAGTAGTACCCACAGGGCTCCCTACGAGCAGTACTTC	CASSTHRAPYEQYF